A selection of T cell receptor beta chains follows, all from one sample in a study of shared clonotypes between healthy human individuals. Assay used: immunoSEQ multiplex PCR; TCRdb lists only in-frame clones, some missing. Altogether roughly 2.4 million clones are present, 95% being singletons, with the ten largest covering around 0.13%. The sequenced sample was naive CD4+ T cells sorted from blood. Receptor source: a man younger than 35 in good health. CDR3s include the opening cysteine and the closing phenylalanine or tryptophan. D genes are given only for firm matches. Expanded clones are given a class, and other clones once, few, many or no size at all.

j_call: TRBJ1-2
v_call: TRBV6-5
clone_size: -
d_call: TRBD1
cdr3_nt: TGTGCCAGCGGGGGAGAGGGGGCTACTAACTATGGCTACACCTTC
cdr3_aa: CASGGEGATNYGYTF

j_call: TRBJ1-2
v_call: TRBV19
clone_size: once
d_call: TRBD1
cdr3_nt: TGTGCCAGTACCTCCCTGGTAGGACAGGCGGGTGGCTACACCTTC
cdr3_aa: CASTSLVGQAGGYTF

j_call: TRBJ2-3
v_call: TRBV5-1
clone_size: -
d_call: -
cdr3_nt: TGCGCCAGCAGCTTGTACCTCACAGGCCCGGATACGCAGTATTTT
cdr3_aa: CASSLYLTGPDTQYF

j_call: TRBJ1-1
v_call: TRBV10-3
clone_size: -
d_call: TRBD1
cdr3_nt: TGTGCCATCAGTGAGCAACGGACAGGGTTTGCTGAAGCTTTCTTT
cdr3_aa: CAISEQRTGFAEAFF

j_call: TRBJ2-1
v_call: TRBV6-5
clone_size: -
d_call: -
cdr3_nt: TGTGCCAGCAGGAAGGGGGGGACCTCCTACAATGAGCAGTTCTTC
cdr3_aa: CASRKGGTSYNEQFF

j_call: TRBJ1-5
v_call: TRBV6-6
clone_size: -
d_call: -
cdr3_nt: TGTGCCAGCAGTTACGGGGGGGTCAATCAGCCCCAGCATTTT
cdr3_aa: CASSYGGVNQPQHF

j_call: TRBJ1-6
v_call: TRBV25-1
clone_size: -
d_call: -
cdr3_nt: TGTGCCAGCAGGAGGGATCACAGCTCCTATAATTCACCCCTCCACTTT
cdr3_aa: CASRRDHSSYNSPLHF

j_call: TRBJ1-4
v_call: TRBV10-2
clone_size: -
d_call: -
cdr3_nt: TGCGCCAGCAGTGGGTCCGATAACGAAAAACTGTTTTTT
cdr3_aa: CASSGSDNEKLFF

j_call: TRBJ2-1
v_call: TRBV11-2
clone_size: -
d_call: -
cdr3_nt: TGTGCCAGCAGAGCCCTTAGCTCCTACAATGAGCAGTTCTTC
cdr3_aa: CASRALSSYNEQFF

j_call: TRBJ2-5
v_call: TRBV19
clone_size: -
d_call: -
cdr3_nt: TGTGCCAGCTCGGACAGTGGGCGAGAGACCCAGTACTTC
cdr3_aa: CASSDSGRETQYF

j_call: TRBJ2-1
v_call: TRBV7-2
clone_size: -
d_call: -
cdr3_nt: TGTGCCAGCAAATTACTACACAATGAGCAGTTCTTC
cdr3_aa: CASKLLHNEQFF

j_call: TRBJ1-5
v_call: TRBV27
clone_size: -
d_call: -
cdr3_nt: TGTGCCAGCAGTCTACAGGGAGGTCAGCCCCAGCATTTT
cdr3_aa: CASSLQGGQPQHF

j_call: TRBJ1-2
v_call: TRBV2
clone_size: -
d_call: -
cdr3_nt: TGTGCCAGCACCTTGGACAGACCGCTTAACTATGGCTACACCTTC
cdr3_aa: CASTLDRPLNYGYTF

j_call: TRBJ1-4
v_call: TRBV14
clone_size: -
d_call: -
cdr3_nt: TGTGCCAGCAAAGGAAAACATCATGAAAAACTGTTTTTT
cdr3_aa: CASKGKHHEKLFF

j_call: TRBJ1-5
v_call: TRBV2
clone_size: -
d_call: -
cdr3_nt: TGTGCCAGCAATGACGGAGGGACCGGGCCCCAGCATTTT
cdr3_aa: CASNDGGTGPQHF

j_call: TRBJ2-3
v_call: TRBV10-3
clone_size: -
d_call: TRBD1
cdr3_nt: TGTGCCATCAGTGTGACAGGGGGCCTCACAGATACGCAGTATTTT
cdr3_aa: CAISVTGGLTDTQYF

j_call: TRBJ1-1
v_call: TRBV13
clone_size: -
d_call: -
cdr3_nt: TGTGCCAGCAGCTTAATGGGGATCCGGACGGGGAGCGCCGGAGCTTTCTTT
cdr3_aa: CASSLMGIRTGSAGAFF

j_call: TRBJ2-7
v_call: TRBV6-6
clone_size: -
d_call: -
cdr3_nt: TGTGCCAGCAGTTACTCCCCTGACGGGCAAACCTACGAGCAGTACTTC
cdr3_aa: CASSYSPDGQTYEQYF

j_call: TRBJ2-2
v_call: TRBV19
clone_size: -
d_call: -
cdr3_nt: TGTGCCAGTAGTATGCCCGGTAGGGACACCGGGGAGCTGTTTTTT
cdr3_aa: CASSMPGRDTGELFF

j_call: TRBJ2-5
v_call: TRBV10-3
clone_size: -
d_call: -
cdr3_nt: TGTGCCATCAGAGGATCTCAAGAGACCCAGTACTTC
cdr3_aa: CAIRGSQETQYF

j_call: TRBJ1-5
v_call: TRBV6-1
clone_size: -
d_call: -
cdr3_nt: TGTGCCAGCAGGGCGGGGGACCCCAGTCAGCCCCAGCATTTT
cdr3_aa: CASRAGDPSQPQHF

j_call: TRBJ2-3
v_call: TRBV28
clone_size: -
d_call: -
cdr3_nt: TGTGCCAGCACACAAACAGATACGCAGTATTTT
cdr3_aa: CASTQTDTQYF

j_call: TRBJ1-5
v_call: TRBV2
clone_size: -
d_call: -
cdr3_nt: TGTGCCAGCAGTGCGGGCGTCTCCAATCAGCCCCAGCATTTT
cdr3_aa: CASSAGVSNQPQHF

j_call: TRBJ2-7
v_call: TRBV5-1
clone_size: -
d_call: -
cdr3_nt: TGCGCCAGCAGCACCGGACGGCTCTACGAGCAGTACTTC
cdr3_aa: CASSTGRLYEQYF

j_call: TRBJ1-2
v_call: TRBV6-5
clone_size: -
d_call: -
cdr3_nt: TGTGCCAGCAGTGCGGCGGGGGCTTACTATGGCTACACCTTC
cdr3_aa: CASSAAGAYYGYTF

j_call: TRBJ1-1
v_call: TRBV7-3
clone_size: -
d_call: -
cdr3_nt: TGTGCCAGCAGCCCCCACCAGGACACTGAAGCTTTCTTT
cdr3_aa: CASSPHQDTEAFF

j_call: TRBJ2-7
v_call: TRBV10-3
clone_size: -
d_call: TRBD1
cdr3_nt: TGTGCCATCAGTGAGCTCGGGACAGGAGGCGAGCAGTACTTC
cdr3_aa: CAISELGTGGEQYF

j_call: TRBJ1-2
v_call: TRBV28
clone_size: -
d_call: -
cdr3_nt: TGTGCCAGCAGTTTAAGGACAGCGGGCTTGAGTCGTGGCTACACCTTC
cdr3_aa: CASSLRTAGLSRGYTF

j_call: TRBJ2-7
v_call: TRBV6-5
clone_size: -
d_call: TRBD1
cdr3_nt: TGTGCCAGCAGGAGGGGACAGGGTGACGAGCAGTACTTC
cdr3_aa: CASRRGQGDEQYF

j_call: TRBJ2-5
v_call: TRBV4-2
clone_size: -
d_call: TRBD2
cdr3_nt: TGTGCCAGCAGCCAACCCGGGGGGGCCGGGACCCAGTACTTC
cdr3_aa: CASSQPGGAGTQYF

j_call: TRBJ1-5
v_call: TRBV10-3
clone_size: -
d_call: -
cdr3_nt: TGTGCCACCTCACAGGACGGGTTCGGTCAGCCCCAGCATTTT
cdr3_aa: CATSQDGFGQPQHF

j_call: TRBJ1-1
v_call: TRBV30
clone_size: -
d_call: -
cdr3_nt: TGTGCCTGGAGTGTGCGGGGGCTGAGCACTGAAGCTTTCTTT
cdr3_aa: CAWSVRGLSTEAFF

j_call: TRBJ1-2
v_call: TRBV9
clone_size: -
d_call: TRBD1
cdr3_nt: TGTGCCAGCAGTCCTGGGACAGGGAAGGTGAAGGTGAGCTACACCTTC
cdr3_aa: CASSPGTGKVKVSYTF

j_call: TRBJ1-2
v_call: TRBV28
clone_size: -
d_call: -
cdr3_nt: TGTGCCAGCAGTTCTAGTCCAGGGTTAGGGGGCTACACCTTC
cdr3_aa: CASSSSPGLGGYTF

j_call: TRBJ1-5
v_call: TRBV15
clone_size: -
d_call: -
cdr3_nt: TGTGCCACCAGCAGAGATACAGGGCCTGGCAATCAGCCCCAGCATTTT
cdr3_aa: CATSRDTGPGNQPQHF

j_call: TRBJ1-1
v_call: TRBV10-1
clone_size: -
d_call: TRBD1
cdr3_nt: TGCGCCAGCAGTGAGTCCGGACAGGGCTGGACTGAAGCTTTCTTT
cdr3_aa: CASSESGQGWTEAFF

j_call: TRBJ2-7
v_call: TRBV5-1
clone_size: -
d_call: TRBD2
cdr3_nt: TGCGCCAGCAGGCCGGGATTAGCGGGAGGTCGTTACGAGCAGTACTTC
cdr3_aa: CASRPGLAGGRYEQYF

j_call: TRBJ1-3
v_call: TRBV5-4
clone_size: -
d_call: -
cdr3_nt: TGTGCCAGCAGCTTGGGACGCTGGGAAGACTCTGGAAACACCATATATTTT
cdr3_aa: CASSLGRWEDSGNTIYF

j_call: TRBJ1-6
v_call: TRBV19
clone_size: -
d_call: -
cdr3_nt: TGTGCCAGTAGTATGTCGACAGAACGGTCACCCCTCCACTTT
cdr3_aa: CASSMSTERSPLHF

j_call: TRBJ2-1
v_call: TRBV5-1
clone_size: -
d_call: TRBD2
cdr3_nt: TGCGCCAGCAGCTTGCGACTAGCGGGGGGTCCCAGCAATGAGCAGTTCTTC
cdr3_aa: CASSLRLAGGPSNEQFF

j_call: TRBJ1-5
v_call: TRBV7-2
clone_size: -
d_call: -
cdr3_nt: TGTGCCAGCAGCTTAGGAGGGGGACAGCCCCAGCATTTT
cdr3_aa: CASSLGGGQPQHF

j_call: TRBJ1-4
v_call: TRBV5-1
clone_size: -
d_call: TRBD1
cdr3_nt: TGCGCCAGCAGCACCGGGACAGCCAATAATGAAAAACTGTTTTTT
cdr3_aa: CASSTGTANNEKLFF

j_call: TRBJ2-3
v_call: TRBV5-1
clone_size: -
d_call: -
cdr3_nt: TGCGCCAGCAGCCAACGATGGGATACGCAGTATTTT
cdr3_aa: CASSQRWDTQYF

j_call: TRBJ2-7
v_call: TRBV7-2
clone_size: -
d_call: -
cdr3_nt: TGTGCCAGCAGCATTCATCCCTACGAGCAGTACTTC
cdr3_aa: CASSIHPYEQYF

j_call: TRBJ1-4
v_call: TRBV5-1
clone_size: -
d_call: -
cdr3_nt: TGCGCCAGCAGCGACCGACCGTCGACGAATGAAAAACTGTTTTTT
cdr3_aa: CASSDRPSTNEKLFF

j_call: TRBJ1-6
v_call: TRBV30
clone_size: once
d_call: TRBD1
cdr3_nt: TGTGCCTGGAGGGGGACAGGGGTCAATTCACCCCTCCACTTT
cdr3_aa: CAWRGTGVNSPLHF

j_call: TRBJ2-3
v_call: TRBV10-3
clone_size: -
d_call: TRBD2
cdr3_nt: TGTGCCATCAGCCGGACTAGCGGAACTAGCACAGATACGCAGTATTTT
cdr3_aa: CAISRTSGTSTDTQYF